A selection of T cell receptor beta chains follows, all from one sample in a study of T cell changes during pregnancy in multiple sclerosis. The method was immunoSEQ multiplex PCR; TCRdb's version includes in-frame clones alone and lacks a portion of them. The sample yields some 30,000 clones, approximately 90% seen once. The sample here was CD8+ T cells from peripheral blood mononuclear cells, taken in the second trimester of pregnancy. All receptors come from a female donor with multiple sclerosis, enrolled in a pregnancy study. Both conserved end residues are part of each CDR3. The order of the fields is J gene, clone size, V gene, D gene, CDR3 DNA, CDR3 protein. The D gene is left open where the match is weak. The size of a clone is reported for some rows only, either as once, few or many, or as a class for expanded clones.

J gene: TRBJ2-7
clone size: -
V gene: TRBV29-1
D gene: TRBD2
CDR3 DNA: TGCAGCGTTGAAATAAGTCTTGGGCTAGCGGGGGGAGAGCAGTACTTC
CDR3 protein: CSVEISLGLAGGEQYF

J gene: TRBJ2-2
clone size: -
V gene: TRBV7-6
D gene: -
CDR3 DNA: TGTGCCAGCAGCGACCGGGACACCGGGGAGCTGTTTTTT
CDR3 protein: CASSDRDTGELFF

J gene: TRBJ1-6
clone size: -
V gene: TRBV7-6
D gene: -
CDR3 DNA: TGTGCCAGCAGCTTAGCTCCGAGACACGCATTAGTGGATTCACCCCTCCACTTT
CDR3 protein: CASSLAPRHALVDSPLHF

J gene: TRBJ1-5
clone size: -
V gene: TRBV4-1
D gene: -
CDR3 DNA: TGCGCCAGCAGCCAGGAGGGGCAGCTACATCAGCCCCAGCATTTT
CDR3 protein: CASSQEGQLHQPQHF

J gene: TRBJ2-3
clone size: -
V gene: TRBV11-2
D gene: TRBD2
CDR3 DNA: TGTGCCAGCGGCGCGGGAGGGACGACAGATACGCAGTATTTT
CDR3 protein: CASGAGGTTDTQYF

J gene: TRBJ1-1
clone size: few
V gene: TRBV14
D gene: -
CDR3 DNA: TGTGCCAGCAGCCAAAGCGGACTTGAGAACACTGAAGCTTTCTTT
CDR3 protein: CASSQSGLENTEAFF

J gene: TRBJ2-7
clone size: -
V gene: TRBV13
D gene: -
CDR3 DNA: TGTGCCAGCAGCTTCCAAGGACAGATCTCAGCCTACGAGCAGTACTTC
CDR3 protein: CASSFQGQISAYEQYF

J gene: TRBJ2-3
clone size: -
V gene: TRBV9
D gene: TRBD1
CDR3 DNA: TGTGCCAGCAGCGGGGGGACAGGGGGTTACACAGATACGCAGTATTTT
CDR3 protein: CASSGGTGGYTDTQYF

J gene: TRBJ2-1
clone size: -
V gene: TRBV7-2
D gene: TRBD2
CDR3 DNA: TGTGCCAGCAGTTTAACTGAATGGGCGGGAGCTTTCGGTGGGCAGTTCTTC
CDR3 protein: CASSLTEWAGAFGGQFF

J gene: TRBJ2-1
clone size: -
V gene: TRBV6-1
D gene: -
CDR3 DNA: TGTAGCACCTGGGCTGTCGGTGAGCAGTTCTTC
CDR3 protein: CSTWAVGEQFF

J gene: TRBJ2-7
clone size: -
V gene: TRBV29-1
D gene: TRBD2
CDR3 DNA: TGCAGCGTTGACCGCGGGGGAGAGTCCTACGAGCAGTACTTC
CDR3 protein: CSVDRGGESYEQYF

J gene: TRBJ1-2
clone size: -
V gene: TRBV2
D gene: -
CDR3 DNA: TGTGCCAGCAGCGACAACAGGGTAGATCTGCAGGGCTACACCTTC
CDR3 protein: CASSDNRVDLQGYTF

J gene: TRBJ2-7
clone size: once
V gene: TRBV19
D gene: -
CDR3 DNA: TGTGCCAGTAGTGCCGGGACTGGAGAGTACGAGCAGTACTTC
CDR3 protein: CASSAGTGEYEQYF

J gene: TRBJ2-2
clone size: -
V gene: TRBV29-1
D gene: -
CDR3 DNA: TGCAGCGTAGCTTGGAACACCGGGGAGCTGTTTTTT
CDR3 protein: CSVAWNTGELFF

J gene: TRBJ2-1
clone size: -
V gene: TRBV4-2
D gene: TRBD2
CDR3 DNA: TGTGCCAGCAGCCAATCGATCGGACTAGCGGACAATGAGCAGTTCTTC
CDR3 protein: CASSQSIGLADNEQFF

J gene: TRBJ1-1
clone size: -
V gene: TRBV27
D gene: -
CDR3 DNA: TGTGCCAGCAGCGATCTACTAAACACTGAAGCTTTCTTT
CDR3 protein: CASSDLLNTEAFF

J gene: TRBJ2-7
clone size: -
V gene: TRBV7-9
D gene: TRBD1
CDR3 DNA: TGTGCCAGCAGCTTAGCGACCGGGACAGTCTACGAGCAGTACTTC
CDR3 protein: CASSLATGTVYEQYF

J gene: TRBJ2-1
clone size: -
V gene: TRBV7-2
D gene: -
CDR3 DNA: TGTGCCAGCAGCCCGGGGGAGCGGAATGAGCAGTTCTTC
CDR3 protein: CASSPGERNEQFF

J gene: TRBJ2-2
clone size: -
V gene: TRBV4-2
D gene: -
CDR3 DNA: TGTGCCAGCAGCCAATTTTCCAGGGGGGAGCTGTTTTTT
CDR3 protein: CASSQFSRGELFF

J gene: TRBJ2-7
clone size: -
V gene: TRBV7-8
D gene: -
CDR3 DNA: TGTGCCAGCAGCTGGCGACAGGTTCCGTTGCGTGACTACGAGCAGTACTTC
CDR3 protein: CASSWRQVPLRDYEQYF

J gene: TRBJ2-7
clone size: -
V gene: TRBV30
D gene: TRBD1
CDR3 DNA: TGTGCCTGGAGTGCGACAGGGTCGGGGGAGCAGTACTTC
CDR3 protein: CAWSATGSGEQYF

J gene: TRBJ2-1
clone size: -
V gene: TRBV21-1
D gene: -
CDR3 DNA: TGTGCCAGCGGACTAGCCGCCAATGAGCAGTTCTTC
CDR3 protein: CASGLAANEQFF

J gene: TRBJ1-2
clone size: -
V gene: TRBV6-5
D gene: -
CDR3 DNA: TGTGCCAGCAGTTACTCGGAGGGCGGAAACTATGGCTACACCTTC
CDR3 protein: CASSYSEGGNYGYTF

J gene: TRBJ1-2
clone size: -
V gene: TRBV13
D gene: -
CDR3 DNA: TGTGCCAGCAGCTTAGGGGAGAACTATGGCTACACCTTC
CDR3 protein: CASSLGENYGYTF

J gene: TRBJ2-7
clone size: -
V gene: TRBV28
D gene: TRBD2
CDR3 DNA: TGTGCCAGCAGTTTCACGGGAGGGCTCTACGAGCAGTACTTC
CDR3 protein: CASSFTGGLYEQYF

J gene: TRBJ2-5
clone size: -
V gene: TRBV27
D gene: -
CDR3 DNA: TGTGCCAGCAGCCCGATCGACAGCAGCACCGAGACCCAGTACTTC
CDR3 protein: CASSPIDSSTETQYF